These 27 T cell receptor beta chains were sequenced from one sample in a study of lymphopenia after photon versus proton radiotherapy. Using immunoSEQ multiplex PCR, the repertoire was profiled, and TCRdb retains in-frame clones only, with some absent. The sample comprises around 20,000 clones, roughly 85% of which are singletons, and around 20% rests with the top ten. The sequenced sample was peripheral blood, obtained from a patient treated with photon-based radiotherapy. All receptors derive from a man between 60 and 75 years old with pancreatic cancer.

The chain links TRBV5-6 to TRBJ1-1; perhaps TRBD1 as D (5 bases). CDR3 length equals 12 residues. V was cut by 4 bases and J by 8 bases, with 12 bases left in between. Looked up from germline, CDR1 is SGHDT and CDR2 is YYEEEE. CDR3 in DNA: TGTGCCAGCAGCCTCGGGGCAAAAGAAGCTTTCTTT. Translated: CASSLGAKEAFF.

V is TRBV30 and J is TRBJ2-7; D is possibly TRBD1 (5 bases). Germline CDR1 GTSNPN, CDR2 SVGIG (reference sequence). Deletions cut 0 bases from V and 5 bases from J, with 17 bases between. This CDR3 is 15 amino acids long. The chain's CDR3 is CAWSVQRGRLHEQYF. As DNA, the CDR3 is TGTGCCTGGAGTGTACAAAGGGGCCGACTCCACGAGCAGTACTTC.

CDR3 bases: TGTGCCAGCAGCTTAATCACTGAAGCTTTCTTT. Translated, it gives CASSLITEAFF. V is TRBV11-2 and J is TRBJ1-1; D gene ambiguous. Germline CDR1 and CDR2: SGHAT and FQNNGV. The germline V and J ends were trimmed by 2 bases and 4 bases, with 2 bases remaining between them. The CDR3 is made up of 11 amino acids.

This clone was seen a handful of times. The V call is TRBV15, the J call TRBJ1-1; unclear D gene. From germline, CDR1 is LNHNV and CDR2 YYDKDF (reference sequence). Trimming stripped 5 bases from V and 4 bases from J, with 5 bases between. The CDR3 runs 11 residues. In DNA form, the CDR3 reads TGTGCCACCAGCTGGGGCACTGAAGCTTTCTTT. Protein product: CATSWGTEAFF.

This clone was detected a few times. V is TRBV6-5 and J is TRBJ2-7, with 9 nucleotides matching TRBD1. The CDR3 contains 14 residues. The J segment lost 3 bases and the V segment lost 5 bases, leaving 5 bases of the junction unmatched. Germline V gene sequence: CDR1 MNHEY, CDR2 SVGAGI. The CDR3 bases are TGTGCCAGCAGTCAGGACAGGGGAAGCTACGAGCAGTACTTC. Residues: CASSQDRGSYEQYF.

The chain employs TRBV19 and TRBJ1-5; D might be TRBD1 (6 bases). This CDR3 is 15 amino acids long. Germline V CDR1 and CDR2: LNHDA, SQIVND (reference sequence). The germline V and J ends were trimmed by 4 bases and 2 bases, with 12 bases remaining between them. The CDR3 loop reads CASSRGGMGNQPQHF. As DNA, the CDR3 is TGTGCCAGTAGTAGAGGGGGGATGGGCAATCAGCCCCAGCATTTT.

The chain couples TRBV2 to TRBJ1-2; D may be TRBD1 (5 bases). Trimming shortened V by 2 bases and J by 6 bases, and 19 bases separated the two germline ends. Germline V gene sequence: CDR1 SNHLY, CDR2 FYNNEI. The CDR3 is 16 residues long. CDR3 sequence reads: CASSEWGDGRSNGYTF. CDR3 in DNA: TGTGCCAGCAGTGAATGGGGCGATGGGCGATCCAATGGCTACACCTTC.

The genes are TRBV6-5 and TRBJ1-5, with a weak D call TRBD1 (5 bases). V was pared by 4 bases and J by 0 bases, with 10 bases between. The CDR3 spans 15 residues. Per the germline V gene, CDR1 is MNHEY and CDR2 is SVGAGI. The CDR3 here is CASSSLGGSNQPQHF. The CDR3 DNA reads TGTGCCAGCAGTTCCTTGGGGGGTAGCAATCAGCCCCAGCATTTT.

This clone was seen a few times. The chain joins TRBV4-3 to TRBJ1-5; TRBD1 might be the D (6 bases). The CDR3 extends over 17 amino acids. From germline, CDR1 is LGHNA and CDR2 YSLEER. V was shortened by 1 base and J by 2 bases, with 15 bases between the two germline ends. The DNA for the CDR3 is TGCGCCAGCAGCCAAGTAAGGTTTCCAGGGGGCAATCAGCCCCAGCATTTT. It yields the protein CASSQVRFPGGNQPQHF.

The V gene is TRBV19, the J gene TRBJ1-5; D not resolved. The germline gives CDR1 LNHDA, CDR2 SQIVND (reference sequence). This CDR3 comprises 14 residues. V was trimmed by 7 bases and J by 0 bases, leaving 10 bases between them. CDR3 bases: TGTGCCAGTACCGAGGAGTATAGCAATCAGCCCCAGCATTTT. It specifies CASTEEYSNQPQHF.

The chain recombines TRBV7-2 with TRBJ1-1; TRBD1 might be the D (6 bases). Trimming cost V 4 bases and J 7 bases, with 13 bases left between them. The CDR3 is made up of 13 amino acids. Germline CDR1 and CDR2: SGHTA and FQGNSA. CDR3: CASSSIRGFEAFF. The CDR3 DNA sequence: TGTGCCAGCAGCTCGATTAGGGGGTTTGAAGCTTTCTTT. Supplemented by reference TRBV7-2 and TRBJ1-1, the full variable domain reads GAGVSQSPSNKVTEKGKDVELRCDPISGHTALYWYRQSLGQGLEFLIYFQGNSAPDKSGLPSDRFSAERTGGSVSTLTIQRTQQEDSAVYLCASSSIRGFEAFFGQGTRLTVV.

V and J are TRBV2 and TRBJ1-2; the D gene is possibly TRBD1 (5 bases). Germline values: CDR1 SNHLY, CDR2 FYNNEI. Deletions cut 3 bases from V and 4 bases from J, with 12 bases between. The CDR3 is made up of 14 amino acids. CDR3 sequence: CASSELDGTYGYTF. The CDR3 nucleotides are TGTGCCAGCAGTGAGCTGGACGGGACCTATGGCTACACCTTC.

The V gene is TRBV27, the J gene TRBJ2-1; maybe TRBD1 (6 bases). Germline V gene sequence: CDR1 MNHEY, CDR2 SMNVEV (reference sequence). This CDR3 is 15 amino acids long. Trimming stripped 3 bases from V and 3 bases from J, with 12 bases between. This CDR3 is CASSLHGTLYNEQFF. CDR3 bases: TGTGCCAGCAGTTTGCACGGGACACTCTACAATGAGCAGTTCTTC.

The rearrangement uses TRBV30 and TRBJ1-2; D may be TRBD1 (5 bases). CDR3 length equals 12 residues. V was shortened by 4 bases and J by 7 bases, with 13 bases between the two germline ends. The germline V gene has CDR1 GTSNPN and CDR2 SVGIG (reference sequence). CDR3 sequence reads: CAWTVGLAGYTF. The CDR3 nucleotides read TGTGCCTGGACAGTGGGACTGGCTGGCTACACCTTC.

The chain employs TRBV2 and TRBJ2-3, with a possible D match to TRBD1 (6 bases). Germline CDR1 SNHLY, CDR2 FYNNEI. CDR3 length: 13 amino acids. V lost 8 bases to trimming and J lost 2 bases, with 11 bases between them. CDR3 amino acids: CASLGQNTDTQYF. CDR3 nucleotides: TGTGCCAGCTTAGGACAGAACACAGATACGCAGTATTTT.

The rearrangement links TRBV6-4 to TRBJ2-7; unclear D gene. V was trimmed by 4 bases and J by 7 bases, leaving 14 bases between them. The CDR3 has 13 residues. CDR1 MRHNA and CDR2 SNTAGT come from the germline V gene. CDR3 residues: CASSATDGGEQYF. As DNA, the CDR3 is TGTGCCAGCAGTGCGACCGATGGCGGTGAGCAGTACTTC.

J is TRBJ2-3 and V is TRBV7-2, with no clear D. The CDR3 sequence is 12 residues long. In germline, CDR1 is SGHTA, CDR2 FQGNSA. V lost 0 bases and J lost 4, with 2 bases in between. The CDR3 is CASSLAADTQYF. CDR3 coding DNA: TGTGCCAGCAGCTTAGCTGCAGATACGCAGTATTTT.

This clone counts as medium-sized. The chain links TRBV27 to TRBJ2-7; 10 bases are a match to TRBD2. The CDR3 runs 15 residues. Germline V gene data show CDR1 as MNHEY and CDR2 as SMNVEV (reference sequence). Germline trimming cut 6 bases from V and 4 bases from J; bases unmatched to any gene: 9. CDR3 residues: CASREGLAGVYEQYF. In DNA form, the CDR3 reads TGTGCCAGCAGGGAGGGGCTAGCGGGGGTATACGAGCAGTACTTC.

The rearrangement uses TRBV6-5 and TRBJ1-1; perhaps TRBD1 as D (5 bases). Germline V gene sequence: CDR1 MNHEY, CDR2 SVGAGI. This CDR3 contains 16 residues. The V end was cut by 0 bases, the J end by 4 bases, with 15 bases between. CDR3 nucleotides: TGTGCCAGCAGTTACTCGGTGCCGAGGGGTGCCACTGAAGCTTTCTTT. Protein sequence: CASSYSVPRGATEAFF.

The genes are TRBV4-2 and TRBJ1-2; a possible D gene is TRBD1 (6 bases). This CDR3 is built from 15 residues. Trimming removed 4 bases at V and 4 bases at J, with 16 bases between. The germline V gene has CDR1 LGHNA and CDR2 YNFKEQ. The CDR3 protein is CASSPAIDRSYGYTF. In DNA form, the CDR3 reads TGTGCCAGCAGCCCTGCAATAGACAGGTCCTATGGCTACACCTTC.

The genes are TRBV19 and TRBJ2-1, with TRBD1 identical over 7 bases. J lost 10 bases, V lost 6 bases, and 9 bases had no gene match. Germline V gene lookup returns CDR1 LNHDA and CDR2 SQIVND (reference sequence). CDR3 length: 13 residues. CDR3 sequence: CASSLRQGFEQFF. DNA of the CDR3: TGTGCCAGTAGCCTTAGACAGGGCTTCGAGCAGTTCTTC.

V usage is TRBV21-1 and J usage is TRBJ1-2. TRBV21-1 is shown as a pseudogene. This CDR3 has 12 amino acids. CDR3 in DNA: TGTGCCAGCAGATTGGGGTTTTATGGCTACACCTTC. Translating gives CASRLGFYGYTF.

The chain carries TRBV6-1 and TRBJ1-2; D is unclear. The ends were cut back, 0 bases at V and 4 bases at J, with 15 bases in the middle. CDR1 is MNHNS, CDR2 SASEGT, per germline. This CDR3 has 16 residues. The CDR3 nucleotides are TGTGCCAGCAGTGAAGCCGGTGGTGGGGAGGGCTATGGCTACACCTTC. Protein sequence: CASSEAGGGEGYGYTF.

This CDR3 is CASRVVRGTEAFF. The CDR3 region has the DNA TGCGCCAGCAGGGTCGTACGGGGCACTGAAGCTTTCTTT. The V gene is TRBV4-3, the J gene TRBJ1-1; D not certain. The germline V gene has CDR1 LGHNA and CDR2 YSLEER. CDR3 size: 13 residues. V lost 6 bases and J lost 4, with 12 bases in between.

The chain recombines TRBV5-5 with TRBJ1-1; 7 nucleotides align to TRBD1. Germline CDR1 and CDR2: SGHKS and YYEKEE (reference sequence). After removal of 4 bases from V and 11 bases from J, the junction contained 14 bases not matched to a gene. The CDR3 extends over 14 amino acids. CDR3 region: CASSLYPGQRGAFF. In nucleotides, the CDR3 is TGTGCCAGCAGCCTTTATCCGGGACAGCGGGGGGCTTTCTTT.

The count of this clone is one. The chain uses TRBV5-6 and TRBJ1-4, with TRBD1 matching 7 bases. The germline CDR1 and CDR2 sequences are SGHDT and YYEEEE. V gave up 1 base and J gave up 10 bases; unmatched junction bases: 10. The CDR3 has 15 amino acids. The CDR3 loop reads CASSLRDTGVGKLFF. In DNA, the CDR3 is TGTGCCAGCAGCTTGAGGGACACAGGGGTAGGAAAACTGTTTTTT.

The V call is TRBV6-1, the J call TRBJ1-2; 9 bases are shared with TRBD1. CDR1 and CDR2 from the germline V gene are MNHNS and SASEGT. With V trimmed by 7 bases and J by 0 bases, 6 bases remained unmatched. The CDR3 totals 15 residues. The CDR3 is CASMGQGEANYGYTF. The CDR3 DNA sequence: TGTGCCAGCATGGGACAGGGAGAAGCTAACTATGGCTACACCTTC.